The clone carrying this T cell receptor beta chain was detected a few times. These data are taken from a study of T cells in Graves' hyperthyroidism and ophthalmopathy. What was amplified from RNA transcripts were TCR beta CDR3 regions. During a first-round RT-PCR of the TCR CDR3, the HTBI primer set was used. One entry per CDR3 protein results from TCRdb running MiXCR on the multiplex PCR reads. This table holds roughly 700,000 distinct CDR3 sequences, 14% found once. Source material: blood. This clonotype was sampled from a woman under 30 with Graves' hyperthyroidism.

CDR3 DNA: TGTGCCAGCAGCTTAATAGCGGGAGGGGGCACAGATACGCAGTATTTT. It codes for CASSLIAGGGTDTQYF. This rearrangement joins TRBV7-8 to TRBJ2-3; 11 nucleotides align to TRBD2. V was clipped by 2 bases and J by 1 base; unmatched bases: 2. The CDR3 is 16 amino acids. The germline CDR1 and CDR2 sequences are SGHVS and FQNEAQ.